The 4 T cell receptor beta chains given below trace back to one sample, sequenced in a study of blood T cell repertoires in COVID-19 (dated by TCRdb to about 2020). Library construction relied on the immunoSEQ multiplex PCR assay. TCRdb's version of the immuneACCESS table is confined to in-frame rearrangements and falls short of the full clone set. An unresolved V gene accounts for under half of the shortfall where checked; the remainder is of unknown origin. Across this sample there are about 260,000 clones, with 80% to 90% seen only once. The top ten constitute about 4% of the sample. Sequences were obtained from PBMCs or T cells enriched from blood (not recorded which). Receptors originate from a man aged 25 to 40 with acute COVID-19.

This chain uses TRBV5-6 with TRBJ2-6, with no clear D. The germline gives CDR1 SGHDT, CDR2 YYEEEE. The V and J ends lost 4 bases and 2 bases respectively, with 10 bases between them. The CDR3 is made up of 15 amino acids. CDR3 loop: CASSRISAGANVLTF. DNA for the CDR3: TGTGCCAGCAGCCGTATATCAGCTGGGGCCAACGTCCTGACTTTC.

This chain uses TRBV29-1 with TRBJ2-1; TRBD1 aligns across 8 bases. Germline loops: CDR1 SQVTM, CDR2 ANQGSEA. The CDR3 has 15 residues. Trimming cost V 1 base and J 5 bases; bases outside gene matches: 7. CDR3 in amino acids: CSVEGVTGVNNEQFF. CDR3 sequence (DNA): TGCAGCGTTGAAGGAGTGACAGGGGTGAACAATGAGCAGTTCTTC.

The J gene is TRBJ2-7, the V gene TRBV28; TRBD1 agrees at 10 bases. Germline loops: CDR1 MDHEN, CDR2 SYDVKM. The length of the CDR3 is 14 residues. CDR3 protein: CASSFYRDRGPPHV. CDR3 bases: TGTGCCAGCAGTTTTTACCGGGACAGGGGTCCTCCTCACGTC.

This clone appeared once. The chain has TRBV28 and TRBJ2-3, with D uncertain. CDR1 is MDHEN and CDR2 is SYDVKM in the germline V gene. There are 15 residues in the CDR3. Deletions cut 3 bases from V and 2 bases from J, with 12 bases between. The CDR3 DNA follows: TGTGCCAGCAGTTTGCGCTCTCCACCCACAGATACGCAGTATTTT. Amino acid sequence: CASSLRSPPTDTQYF.